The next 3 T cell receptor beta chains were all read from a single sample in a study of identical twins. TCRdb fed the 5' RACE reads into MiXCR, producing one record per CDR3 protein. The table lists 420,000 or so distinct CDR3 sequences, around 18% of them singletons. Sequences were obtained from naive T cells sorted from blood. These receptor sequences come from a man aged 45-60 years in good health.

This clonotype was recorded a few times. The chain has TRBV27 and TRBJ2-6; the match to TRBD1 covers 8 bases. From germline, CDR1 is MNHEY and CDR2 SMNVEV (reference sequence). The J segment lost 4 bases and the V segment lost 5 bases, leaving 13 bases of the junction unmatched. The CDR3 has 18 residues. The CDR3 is CASSPETGALGGANVLTF. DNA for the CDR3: TGTGCCAGCAGTCCGGAGACAGGGGCCCTAGGAGGGGCCAACGTCCTGACTTTC.

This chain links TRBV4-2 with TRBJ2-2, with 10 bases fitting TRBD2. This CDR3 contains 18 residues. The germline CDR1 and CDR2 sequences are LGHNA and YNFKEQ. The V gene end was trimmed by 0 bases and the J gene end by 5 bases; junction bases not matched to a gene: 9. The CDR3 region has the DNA TGTGCCAGCAGCCAAGAACCTAGCGGGGGTACGGGTACCGGGGAGCTGTTTTTT. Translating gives CASSQEPSGGTGTGELFF.

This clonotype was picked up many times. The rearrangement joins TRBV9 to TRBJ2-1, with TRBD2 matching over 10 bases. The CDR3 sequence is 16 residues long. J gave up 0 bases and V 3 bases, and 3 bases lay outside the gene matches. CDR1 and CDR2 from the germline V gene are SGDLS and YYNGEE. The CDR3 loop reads CASSGLAGGSYNEQFF. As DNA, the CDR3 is TGTGCCAGCAGCGGGTTAGCGGGAGGCTCCTACAATGAGCAGTTCTTC.